Below are 23 T cell receptor beta chains sequenced from a single sample in a study of blood T cell repertoires in COVID-19. The protocol was immunoSEQ multiplex PCR, while the TCRdb copy is restricted to in-frame clones and leaves out a portion. Among 470,000 or so clones listed, 75% to 90% were seen once. Material: peripheral blood. These receptors all come from a human donor in a cohort sampled during active COVID-19.

This chain connects TRBV30 to TRBJ1-2; tentatively, D is TRBD1 (5 bases). Between the trimmed V and J ends, which lost 4 bases and 3 bases, there was a span of 9 bases. The CDR3 sequence is 12 residues long. Per germline, CDR1 GTSNPN and CDR2 SVGIG (reference sequence). Here the CDR3 DNA reads TGTGCCTGGACGGGGGGGGACTATGGCTACACCTTC. Protein sequence: CAWTGGDYGYTF.

This clone was counted a few times. The chain has TRBV7-9 and TRBJ2-1, with D possibly matching TRBD2 (5 bases). Trimming left V 3 bases short and J 10 bases short, with 16 bases between. Per the germline V gene, CDR1 is SEHNR and CDR2 is FQNEAQ (reference sequence). The CDR3 runs 14 residues. CDR3 loop: CASSLRVAWEEQFF. Written as DNA, the CDR3 is TGTGCCAGCAGCTTGAGGGTAGCGTGGGAGGAGCAGTTCTTC. The entire variable domain, with the rest obtained from reference TRBV7-9 and TRBJ2-1, is as follows: DTGVSQNPRHKITKRGQNVTFRCDPISEHNRLYWYRQTLGQGPEFLTYFQNEAQLEKSRLLSDRFSAERPKGSFSTLEIQRTEQGDSAMYLCASSLRVAWEEQFFGPGTRLTVL.

The chain joins TRBV7-2 to TRBJ2-7; TRBD1 matches at 9 bases. The germline CDR1 and CDR2 sequences are SGHTA and FQGNSA. The CDR3 contains 16 residues. V shed 2 bases and J 4 bases; nucleotides not matched to a gene: 9. The CDR3 loop is CASSLSGTGFLYEQYF. In DNA, the CDR3 is TGTGCCAGCAGCTTATCTGGGACAGGGTTCTTGTACGAGCAGTACTTC.

This clone occurred once. V and J are TRBV19 and TRBJ1-5, with D perhaps matching TRBD1 (6 bases). CDR1 and CDR2 (germline): LNHDA, SQIVND (reference sequence). The CDR3 totals 15 residues. The germline V and J ends were trimmed by 4 bases and 3 bases, with 13 bases remaining between them. The DNA for the CDR3 is TGTGCCAGTAGTAAAGGGGGGGGATCCAATCAGCCCCAGCATTTT. This gives the protein CASSKGGGSNQPQHF.

The chain recombines TRBV7-3 with TRBJ1-1, with D tentatively TRBD1 (6 bases). CDR3 length: 15 residues. V lost 2 bases and J lost 4, with 14 bases in between. CDR1 is SGHTA and CDR2 is FQGTGA in the germline V gene. CDR3 region: CASSLGAGEGTEAFF. The CDR3 DNA is TGTGCCAGCAGCTTAGGTGCAGGGGAAGGCACTGAAGCTTTCTTT.

The chain links TRBV6-5 to TRBJ1-3; D gene unclear. This CDR3 has 15 amino acids. Trimming took 2 bases from V and 4 from J, leaving 12 bases between them. Germline loops: CDR1 MNHEY, CDR2 SVGAGI. CDR3 region: CASSYGPSYGNTIYF. CDR3 DNA: TGTGCCAGCAGTTACGGGCCCTCATACGGAAACACCATATATTTT.

The V call is TRBV15, the J call TRBJ2-7; D remains ambiguous. CDR1 is LNHNV and CDR2 is YYDKDF in the germline V gene (reference sequence). This CDR3 has 14 amino acids. Trimming stripped 0 bases from V and 0 bases from J, with 6 bases between. CDR3 coding DNA: TGTGCCACCAGCAGAGAGTACGGCTCCTACGAGCAGTACTTC. Translated: CATSREYGSYEQYF.

J is TRBJ1-5 and V is TRBV28; 9 positions agree with TRBD1. The CDR3 runs to 15 residues. V was clipped by 6 bases and J by 7 bases; unmatched bases: 10. Germline CDR1 MDHEN, CDR2 SYDVKM. The CDR3 spells CASRSPGQGGQPQHF. The CDR3 nucleotides read TGTGCCAGCAGGTCACCGGGACAGGGCGGACAGCCCCAGCATTTT.

This chain joins TRBV5-6 and TRBJ2-7; possible D gene TRBD2, 6 bases. Trimming removed 0 bases at V and 6 bases at J, with 13 bases between. Per the germline V gene, CDR1 is SGHDT and CDR2 is YYEEEE. The CDR3 is 14 amino acids. The CDR3 nucleotides are TGTGCCAGCAGCTTGGCGGGACTTCCCATCGAGCAGTACTTC. Protein: CASSLAGLPIEQYF.

In this sample, this clone turned up once. The chain couples TRBV5-1 to TRBJ2-7, with TRBD1 as a possible D gene (6 bases). Germline CDR1 reads SGHRS; CDR2 reads YFSETQ. This CDR3 has 12 residues. Trimming stripped 5 bases from V and 1 base from J, with 7 bases between. CDR3 DNA sequence: TGCGCCAGCAGACAGGGATCCTACGAGCAGTACTTC. Amino acids: CASRQGSYEQYF.

The CDR3 DNA reads TGTGCCAGCAGCCCCATGGGGAGCACCGGGGAGCTGTTTTTT. It translates to CASSPMGSTGELFF. The rearrangement links TRBV7-2 to TRBJ2-2, with D possibly matching TRBD2 (5 bases). V lost 5 bases, J lost 4 bases, and 11 bases lay in between. Germline V gene data show CDR1 as SGHTA and CDR2 as FQGNSA. CDR3 length: 14 residues.

This clone appeared a few times. The V gene is TRBV9, the J gene TRBJ1-1; possible D gene TRBD1, 6 bases. Per the germline V gene, CDR1 is SGDLS and CDR2 is YYNGEE. V gave up 4 bases and J gave up 5 bases, with 18 bases separating them. The CDR3 loop spans 15 amino acids. The CDR3 here is CASSPYRAGRTEAFF. The CDR3 coding sequence is TGTGCCAGCAGCCCCTACAGGGCAGGCAGAACTGAAGCTTTCTTT.

This clone was detected only a few times. The chain is built from TRBV7-6 and TRBJ2-7; TRBD1 agrees at 8 bases. V was pared by 1 base and J by 1 base, with 3 bases of the junction left unmatched. The CDR3 runs to 15 residues. In germline, CDR1 is SGHVS, CDR2 FNYEAQ. CDR3 in amino acids: CASSLGRGLSYEQYF. The CDR3, as DNA: TGTGCCAGCAGCTTAGGCAGGGGGCTTTCCTACGAGCAGTACTTC.

The chain recombines TRBV9 with TRBJ2-1; 12 nucleotides line up with TRBD2. The germline CDR1 and CDR2 sequences are SGDLS and YYNGEE. The CDR3 is made up of 19 amino acids. V trimming: 3 bases; J trimming: 3 bases; junction bases outside the gene matches: 13. For the CDR3, the DNA is TGTGCCAGCAGCGCCGGACTAGCGGGACCGAGCATGCTCTACAATGAGCAGTTCTTC. This codes for CASSAGLAGPSMLYNEQFF.

The chain has TRBV7-9 and TRBJ1-1, with TRBD1 identical over 9 bases. The germline V gene has CDR1 SEHNR and CDR2 FQNEAQ (reference sequence). The V segment lost 6 bases and the J segment 4 bases; nucleotides outside the gene matches: 6. The CDR3 totals 14 residues. The CDR3 DNA sequence: TGTGCCAGCAGTAGTACAGGGGGCGGCACTGAAGCTTTCTTT. Residues: CASSSTGGGTEAFF.

Regarding this clone: Other DNA sequences of this sample code for an identical CDR3. The rearrangement uses TRBV28 and TRBJ1-5; 10 nucleotides match TRBD1. The V gene's germline CDR1 is MDHEN and CDR2 SYDVKM. V dropped 6 bases and J dropped 6; count of bases not matched to a gene: 5. The CDR3 spans 14 residues. The CDR3 coding sequence is TGTGCCAGCAGCCCAGACAGGGGGCCTCAGCCCCAGCATTTT. This translates into CASSPDRGPQPQHF.

The V call is TRBV4-2, the J call TRBJ2-2; 9 bases match TRBD2. In germline, CDR1 is LGHNA, CDR2 YNFKEQ. This CDR3 region has 17 residues. V was pared by 5 bases and J by 4 bases, with 11 bases of the junction left unmatched. CDR3 region: CASSSSGGGRATGELFF. The CDR3 nucleotides are TGTGCCAGCAGCTCCTCAGGTGGCGGGAGGGCCACCGGGGAGCTGTTTTTT.

The rearrangement uses TRBV6-2 or TRBV6-3 and TRBJ2-4; TRBD1 might be the D (6 bases). The germline V gene encodes CDR1 MNHEY and CDR2 SVGEGT. The CDR3 spans 18 residues. V gave up 2 bases and J gave up 0 bases, with 17 bases separating them. For the CDR3, the DNA is TGTGCCAGCAGTTACCATTTAGGCCAGGGGCTAGCCAAAAACATTCAGTACTTC. Translated: CASSYHLGQGLAKNIQYF.

The gene calls are TRBV12-5 and TRBJ1-4, with 11 bases that match TRBD1. Germline V CDR1 and CDR2: LGHNT, FRNRAP. The CDR3 extends over 16 amino acids. J gave up 7 bases and V 7 bases, and 11 bases lay outside the gene matches. The DNA of the CDR3 is TGTGCTAGTGATCCTTCTCCGGGACAGGGGGTTGAAAAACTGTTTTTT. Translation gives CASDPSPGQGVEKLFF.

The rearrangement uses TRBV7-3 and TRBJ2-7; 8 bases map to TRBD2. CDR1 is SGHTA, CDR2 FQGTGA, per germline. Losses at the gene ends were 2 bases for V and 2 bases for J; bases not matched to a gene: 11. This CDR3 is 17 amino acids long. Here the CDR3 reads CASSLESGGYQPYEQYF. The CDR3 DNA reads as TGTGCCAGCAGCTTAGAAAGCGGGGGTTACCAACCCTACGAGCAGTACTTC.

The chain employs TRBV7-3 and TRBJ1-2; 8 bases match TRBD1. Trimming at V came to 2 bases and at J to 8 bases, leaving 13 bases not matched to a gene. The CDR3 covers 16 residues. Germline values: CDR1 SGHTA, CDR2 FQGTGA. CDR3 loop: CASSLLGNGQGYGYTF. The CDR3 DNA reads TGTGCCAGCAGCTTATTGGGTAACGGACAGGGCTACGGCTACACCTTC.

This clone occurred many times. This chain joins TRBV11-2 and TRBJ2-1, with 8 positions matching TRBD2. The J segment lost 2 bases and the V segment lost 6 bases, leaving 6 bases of the junction unmatched. Looked up from germline, CDR1 is SGHAT and CDR2 is FQNNGV. The CDR3 totals 15 residues. In DNA, the CDR3 is TGTGCCAGCAGTCTTTCGACTAGCGCCTACAATGAGCAGTTCTTC. Amino acid sequence: CASSLSTSAYNEQFF.

This clone was seen just once. The chain combines TRBV7-2 with TRBJ2-1; 7 nucleotides align to TRBD2. Per the germline V gene, CDR1 is SGHTA and CDR2 is FQGNSA. The V and J ends lost 2 bases and 10 bases, in that order; junction bases with no gene match: 11. The CDR3 has 15 amino acids. CDR3 amino acids: CASSLTSETFAEQFF. CDR3 in DNA: TGTGCCAGCAGCTTAACTAGCGAGACTTTTGCGGAGCAGTTCTTC.